This T cell receptor beta chain emerged from a study of PD-L1 blockade in urothelial cancer. Study-wide background: Blood analyses occurred 3 weeks (second dose) and 6 weeks post treatment start.

V gave up 0 bases and J gave up 5 bases, with 6 bases separating them. Germline V CDR1 and CDR2: MNHNS, SASEGT. This CDR3 spans 13 amino acids. The time point: peripheral blood 6 weeks after treatment start. Using immunoSEQ multiplex PCR, the repertoire was profiled, and TCRdb retains in-frame clones only, with some absent. Here the sample spans about 45,000 clones, 91% being singletons. The sequence was obtained from a man between 65 and 79 years old with urothelial cancer. The sequencing used PBMCs, collected around atezolizumab (anti-PD-L1) treatment. The chain combines TRBV6-1 with TRBJ2-3; D unclear. CDR3 sequence: CASSEASRDTQYF. CDR3 DNA: TGTGCCAGCAGTGAAGCATCTAGAGATACGCAGTATTTT.